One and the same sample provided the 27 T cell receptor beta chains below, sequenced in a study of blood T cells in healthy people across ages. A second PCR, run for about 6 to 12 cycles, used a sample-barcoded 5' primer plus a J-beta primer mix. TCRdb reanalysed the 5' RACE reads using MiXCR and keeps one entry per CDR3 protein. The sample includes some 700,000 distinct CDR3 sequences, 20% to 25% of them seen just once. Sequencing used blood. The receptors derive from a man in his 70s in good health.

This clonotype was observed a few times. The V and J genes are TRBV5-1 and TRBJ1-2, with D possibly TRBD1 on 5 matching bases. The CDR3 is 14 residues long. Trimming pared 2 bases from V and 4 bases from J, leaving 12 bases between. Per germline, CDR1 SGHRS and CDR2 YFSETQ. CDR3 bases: TGCGCCAGCAGCTTCTCCGGGGCGTCCTATGGCTACACCTTC. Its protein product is CASSFSGASYGYTF.

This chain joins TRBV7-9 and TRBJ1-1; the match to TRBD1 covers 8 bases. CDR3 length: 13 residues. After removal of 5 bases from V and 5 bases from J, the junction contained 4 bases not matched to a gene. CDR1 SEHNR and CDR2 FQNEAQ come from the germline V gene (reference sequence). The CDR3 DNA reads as TGTGCCAGCAGCCGACAGGGGATGACTGAAGCTTTCTTT. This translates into CASSRQGMTEAFF.

The DNA for the CDR3 is TGTGCCATCAGTGAGTGGGAGTGGGACATTCAGTACTTC. Its protein is CAISEWEWDIQYF. The chain joins TRBV10-3 to TRBJ2-4, with D maybe TRBD2 (5 bases). There are 13 residues in the CDR3. Germline V gene sequence: CDR1 ENHRY, CDR2 SYGVKD. V gave up 1 base and J gave up 8 bases, with 9 bases separating them.

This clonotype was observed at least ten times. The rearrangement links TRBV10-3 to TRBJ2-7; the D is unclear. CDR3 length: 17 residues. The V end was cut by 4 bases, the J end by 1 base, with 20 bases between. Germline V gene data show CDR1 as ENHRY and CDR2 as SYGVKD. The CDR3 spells CAISAGPSRTRSYEQYF. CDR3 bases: TGTGCCATCAGTGCCGGTCCGAGCCGGACCCGATCCTACGAGCAGTACTTC.

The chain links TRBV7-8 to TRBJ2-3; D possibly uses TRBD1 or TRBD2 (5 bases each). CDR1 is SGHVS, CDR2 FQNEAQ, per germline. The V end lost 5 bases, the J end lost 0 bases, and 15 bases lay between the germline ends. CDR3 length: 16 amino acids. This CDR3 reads CASSNKAGTSTDTQYF. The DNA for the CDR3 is TGTGCCAGCAGCAATAAGGCCGGGACCAGCACAGATACGCAGTATTTT.

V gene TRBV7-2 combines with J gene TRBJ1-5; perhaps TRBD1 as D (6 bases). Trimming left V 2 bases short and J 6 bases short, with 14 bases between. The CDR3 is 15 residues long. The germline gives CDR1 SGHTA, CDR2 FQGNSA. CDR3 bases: TGTGCCAGCAGCTTATCGACGGGGGGCGCTCAGCCCCAGCATTTT. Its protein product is CASSLSTGGAQPQHF.

Here the CDR3 reads CASSPTSGGTGELFF. CDR3 coding DNA: TGCGCCAGCAGTCCCACTAGCGGGGGGACCGGGGAGCTGTTTTTT. The chain links TRBV5-1 to TRBJ2-2; 12 bases align to TRBD2. Germline V gene data show CDR1 as SGHRS and CDR2 as YFSETQ. After removal of 5 bases from V and 5 bases from J, the junction contained 4 bases not matched to a gene. This CDR3 spans 15 amino acids.

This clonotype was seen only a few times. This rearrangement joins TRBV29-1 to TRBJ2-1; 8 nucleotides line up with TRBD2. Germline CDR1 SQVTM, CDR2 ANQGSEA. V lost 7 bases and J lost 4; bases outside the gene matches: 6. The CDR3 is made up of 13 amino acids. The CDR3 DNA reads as TGCAGCGACCGGGGGGGCCTTTACAATGAGCAGTTCTTC. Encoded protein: CSDRGGLYNEQFF.

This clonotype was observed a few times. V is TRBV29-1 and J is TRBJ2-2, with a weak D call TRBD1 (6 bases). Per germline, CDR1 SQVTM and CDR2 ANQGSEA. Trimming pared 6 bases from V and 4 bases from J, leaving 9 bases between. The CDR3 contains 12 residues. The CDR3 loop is CSVARGTGELFF. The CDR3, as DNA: TGCAGCGTGGCCAGGGGCACCGGGGAGCTGTTTTTT.

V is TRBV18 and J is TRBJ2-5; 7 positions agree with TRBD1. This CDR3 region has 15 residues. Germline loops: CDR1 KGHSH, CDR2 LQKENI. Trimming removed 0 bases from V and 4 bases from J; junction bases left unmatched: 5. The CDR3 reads CASSPPTGLRETQYF. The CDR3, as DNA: TGTGCCAGCTCACCACCGACAGGGTTGAGAGAGACCCAGTACTTC.

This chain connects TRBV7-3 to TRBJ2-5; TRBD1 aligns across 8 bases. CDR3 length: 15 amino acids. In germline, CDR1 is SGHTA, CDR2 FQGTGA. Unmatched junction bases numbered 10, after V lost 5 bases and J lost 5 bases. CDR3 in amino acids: CASSDGQGRMETQYF. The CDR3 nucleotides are TGTGCCAGCAGCGATGGACAGGGTCGGATGGAGACCCAGTACTTC.

For the CDR3, the DNA is TGCAGCGTCCTCCCGCCGTGGTCGGGCCAGAACACTGAAGCTTTCTTT. Translating it yields CSVLPPWSGQNTEAFF. The chain combines TRBV29-1 with TRBJ1-1, with D unclear. With 6 bases removed from V and 1 base from J, the gap between germline ends came to 21 bases. The CDR3 consists of 16 residues. Looked up from germline, CDR1 is SQVTM and CDR2 is ANQGSEA.

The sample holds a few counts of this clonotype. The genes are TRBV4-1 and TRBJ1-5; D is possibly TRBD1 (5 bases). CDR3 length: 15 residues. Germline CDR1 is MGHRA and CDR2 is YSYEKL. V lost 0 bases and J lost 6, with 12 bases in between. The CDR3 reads CASSQDGDVRQPQHF. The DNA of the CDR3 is TGCGCCAGCAGCCAAGATGGGGACGTGCGTCAGCCCCAGCATTTT.

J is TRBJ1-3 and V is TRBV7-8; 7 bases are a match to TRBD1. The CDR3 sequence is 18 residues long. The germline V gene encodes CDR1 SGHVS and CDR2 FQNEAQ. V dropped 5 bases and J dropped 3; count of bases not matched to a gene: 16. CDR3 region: CASSPRAGGGLLGNTIYF. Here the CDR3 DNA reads TGTGCCAGCAGCCCCAGAGCAGGGGGGGGGCTGCTTGGAAACACCATATATTTT.

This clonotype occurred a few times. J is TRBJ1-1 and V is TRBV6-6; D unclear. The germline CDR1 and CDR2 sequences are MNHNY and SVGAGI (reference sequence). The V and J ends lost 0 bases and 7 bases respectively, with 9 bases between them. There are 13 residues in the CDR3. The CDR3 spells CASSYSRGDEAFF. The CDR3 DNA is TGTGCCAGCAGTTACTCTCGAGGAGATGAAGCTTTCTTT.

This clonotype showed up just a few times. CDR3 coding DNA: TGCAGTGCTCCTAGGATTCCTGAAGCTTTCTTT. Its translation: CSAPRIPEAFF. The chain links TRBV20-1 to TRBJ1-1; D gene uncertain. The CDR3 covers 11 residues. The germline gives CDR1 DFQATT, CDR2 SNEGSKA (reference sequence). The ends were cut back, 5 bases at V and 6 bases at J, with 10 bases in the middle.

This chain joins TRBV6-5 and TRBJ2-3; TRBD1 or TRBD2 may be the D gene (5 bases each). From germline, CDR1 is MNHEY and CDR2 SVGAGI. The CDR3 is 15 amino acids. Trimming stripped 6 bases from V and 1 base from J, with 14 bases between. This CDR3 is CASSRGVSGTDTQYF. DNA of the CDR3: TGTGCCAGCAGCCGAGGGGTCTCCGGCACAGATACGCAGTATTTT.

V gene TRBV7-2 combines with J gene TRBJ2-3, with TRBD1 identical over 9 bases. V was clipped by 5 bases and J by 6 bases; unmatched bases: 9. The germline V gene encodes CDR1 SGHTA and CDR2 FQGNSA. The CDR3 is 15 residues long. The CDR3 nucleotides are TGTGCCAGCAGCGCGGGGACAGGGTATGGCGATACGCAGTATTTT. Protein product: CASSAGTGYGDTQYF.

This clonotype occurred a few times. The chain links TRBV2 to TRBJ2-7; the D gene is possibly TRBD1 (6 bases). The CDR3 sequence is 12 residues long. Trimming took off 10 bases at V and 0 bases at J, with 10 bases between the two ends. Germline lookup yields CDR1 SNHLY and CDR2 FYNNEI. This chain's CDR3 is CATRQVSYEQYF. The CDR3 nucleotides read TGTGCCACAAGACAGGTCTCCTACGAGCAGTACTTC.

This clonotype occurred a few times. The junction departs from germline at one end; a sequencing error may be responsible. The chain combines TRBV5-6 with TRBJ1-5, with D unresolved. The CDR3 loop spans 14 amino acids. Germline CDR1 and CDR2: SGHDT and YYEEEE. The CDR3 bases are TGTGCCGGCAGCTCGAGGGCAGGCAATCAGCCCCAGCATTTT. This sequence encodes CAGSSRAGNQPQHF.

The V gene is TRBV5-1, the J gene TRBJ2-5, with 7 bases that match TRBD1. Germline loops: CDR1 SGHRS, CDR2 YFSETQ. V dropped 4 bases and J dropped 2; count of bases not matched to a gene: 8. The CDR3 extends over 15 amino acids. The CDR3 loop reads CASSPLTGTQETQYF. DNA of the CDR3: TGCGCCAGCAGCCCTCTGACAGGGACGCAAGAGACCCAGTACTTC.

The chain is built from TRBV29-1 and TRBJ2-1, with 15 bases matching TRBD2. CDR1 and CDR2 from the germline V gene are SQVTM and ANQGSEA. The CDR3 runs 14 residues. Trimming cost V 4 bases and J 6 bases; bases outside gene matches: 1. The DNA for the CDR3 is TGCAGCGTTGTGGGACTAGCGGGGGGCAATGAGCAGTTCTTC. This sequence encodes CSVVGLAGGNEQFF.

CDR3: CASSLDGTGLAKNIQYF. The DNA of the CDR3 is TGCGCCAGCAGCTTGGATGGGACAGGCCTAGCCAAAAACATTCAGTACTTC. V gene TRBV5-1 combines with J gene TRBJ2-4, with TRBD1 identical over 8 bases. CDR1 is SGHRS, CDR2 YFSETQ, per germline. The CDR3 spans 17 residues. Trimming cost V 0 bases and J 0 bases; bases outside gene matches: 5.

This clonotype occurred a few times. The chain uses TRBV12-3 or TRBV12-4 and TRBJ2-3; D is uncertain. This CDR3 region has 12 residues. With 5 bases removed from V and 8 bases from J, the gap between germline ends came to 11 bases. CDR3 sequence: CASSPDLGTQYF. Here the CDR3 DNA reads TGTGCCAGCAGTCCGGACCTCGGTACGCAGTATTTT.

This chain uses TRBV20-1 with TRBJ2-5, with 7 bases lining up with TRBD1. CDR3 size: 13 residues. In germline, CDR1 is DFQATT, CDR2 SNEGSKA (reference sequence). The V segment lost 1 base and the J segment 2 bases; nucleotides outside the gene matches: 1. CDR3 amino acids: CSARVTGQETQYF. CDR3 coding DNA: TGCAGTGCTAGAGTGACAGGGCAAGAGACCCAGTACTTC.

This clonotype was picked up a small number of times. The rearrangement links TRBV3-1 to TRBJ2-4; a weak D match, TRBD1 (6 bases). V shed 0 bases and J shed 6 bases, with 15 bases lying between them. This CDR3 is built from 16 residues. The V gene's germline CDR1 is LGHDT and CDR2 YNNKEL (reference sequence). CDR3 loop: CASSQDGYRDVNIQYF. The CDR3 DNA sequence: TGTGCCAGCAGCCAAGATGGGTACAGGGATGTAAACATTCAGTACTTC.

CDR3 nucleotide sequence: TGTGCCAGCAGCCCCACGACAGCATATGGCTACACCTTC. Translated, it gives CASSPTTAYGYTF. The V gene is TRBV3-1, the J gene TRBJ1-2; maybe TRBD1 (5 bases). Trimming pared 4 bases from V and 5 bases from J, leaving 11 bases between. This CDR3 spans 13 amino acids. From germline, CDR1 is LGHDT and CDR2 YNNKEL (reference sequence).